This T cell receptor (beta chain) originates from a study of low-dose radiotherapy and immunotherapy resistance in tumors. Whole-study context: Doses delivered to Cohort 2 were 1 Gy per fraction every two weeks, amounting to 13 Gy over 26 weeks.

Primers targeting TRAV and TRBV primed first-strand cDNA, covering alpha and beta chains. TCR amplification ran roughly 20 PCR cycles using constant-region and V-primer adapter primers. Isolated mRNA underwent amplification via in vitro transcription. A single record per CDR3 protein comes from TCRdb applying MiXCR to the reads. Of 95,000 to 100,000 distinct CDR3 sequences in the sample, about a fifth were seen once. Described time point: after trial treatment. Treatment specified: LDRT plus nivolumab, ipilimumab, low-dose cyclophosphamide and aspirin (RACIN trial). Donors received nivolumab, ipilimumab, aspirin, low-dose cyclophosphamide and low-dose radiotherapy. The material sequenced was PBMCs, taken after low-dose radiotherapy plus immunotherapy. The receptor was derived from a male donor with prostate cancer.

The CDR3 DNA reads as TGTGCCAGCAGTGAACCCAAAGGTGGACAGGGGGCAGCCGGGGAGCTGTTTTTT. It encodes CASSEPKGGQGAAGELFF. The rearrangement links TRBV2 to TRBJ2-2, with 11 bases lining up with TRBD1. Germline CDR1 SNHLY, CDR2 FYNNEI. J was trimmed by 6 bases and V by 2 bases; bases with no gene match: 11. The CDR3 runs 18 residues.